A selection of T cell receptor beta chains follows, all from one sample in a study of shared T cell receptors in the human thymus. The data were produced by immunoSEQ multiplex PCR, yet TCRdb's version contains in-frame clones alone and is incomplete. Here the sample spans about 500,000 clones, about 80% being singletons. These sequences were also reported in another study, on human thymus T cells.

The sample taken for sequencing was thymocytes. The receptor set was obtained from a boy younger than two with a congenital heart defect. The CDR3 runs from the conserved cysteine through the conserved F or W. The D gene is left open where the match is weak. Clone size appears in some rows only: once, few, many, or a class for an expanded clone.

j_call: TRBJ1-2; v_call: TRBV29-1; d_call: .; clone_size: .; cdr3_nt: TGCAGCGTTGAAGACCCCAGGGGCGCGGAGGATGGCTACACCTTC; cdr3_aa: CSVEDPRGAEDGYTF
j_call: TRBJ2-1; v_call: TRBV5-1; d_call: TRBD1; clone_size: few; cdr3_nt: TGCGCCAGCAGACGGGACAGGGACTCCTACAATGAGCAGTTCTTC; cdr3_aa: CASRRDRDSYNEQFF
j_call: TRBJ2-7; v_call: TRBV6-4; d_call: TRBD2; clone_size: .; cdr3_nt: TGTGCCAGCAGTGACCTAGCGGGCGGCGACTACGAGCAGTACTTC; cdr3_aa: CASSDLAGGDYEQYF
j_call: TRBJ1-5; v_call: TRBV27; d_call: .; clone_size: .; cdr3_nt: TGTGCCAGCAGTGCTGATAGCAATCAGCTCCAGCATTTT; cdr3_aa: CASSADSNQLQHF
j_call: TRBJ2-1; v_call: TRBV6-1; d_call: TRBD2; clone_size: once; cdr3_nt: TGTGCCAGCAGTGAAGGGACTAGCGGGAGCAATGTGGGTAGTGAGCAGTTCTTC; cdr3_aa: CASSEGTSGSNVGSEQFF
j_call: TRBJ2-1; v_call: TRBV5-4; d_call: TRBD1; clone_size: .; cdr3_nt: TGTGCCAGCAGCTTGGTGTCAGGGGGACACAATGAGCAGTTCTTC; cdr3_aa: CASSLVSGGHNEQFF
j_call: TRBJ1-2; v_call: TRBV10-3; d_call: .; clone_size: .; cdr3_nt: TGTGCCATCAGTGAAACTTTCACAGGGCTCAATGGCTACACCTTC; cdr3_aa: CAISETFTGLNGYTF
j_call: TRBJ2-1; v_call: TRBV5-1; d_call: TRBD2; clone_size: .; cdr3_nt: TGCGCCAGCAGGCTTCGGACTAGCGGGAGTTACAATGAGCAGTTCTTC; cdr3_aa: CASRLRTSGSYNEQFF
j_call: TRBJ2-1; v_call: TRBV5-1; d_call: .; clone_size: .; cdr3_nt: TGCGCCAGCAGCTTGGCTATGGAGGCCTGGCCGACGTCCTACAATGAGCAGTTCTTC; cdr3_aa: CASSLAMEAWPTSYNEQFF
j_call: TRBJ2-2; v_call: TRBV4-3; d_call: TRBD2; clone_size: few; cdr3_nt: TGCGCCAGCAGCCAAGAGAACGGGGCGGGAGGGCCCAGCACCGGGGAGCTGTTTTTT; cdr3_aa: CASSQENGAGGPSTGELFF
j_call: TRBJ2-7; v_call: TRBV28; d_call: .; clone_size: .; cdr3_nt: TGTGCCAGCAGTTTGAAGCGGCGTTCCTACGAGCAGTACTTC; cdr3_aa: CASSLKRRSYEQYF
j_call: TRBJ2-3; v_call: TRBV27; d_call: TRBD1; clone_size: .; cdr3_nt: TGTGCCAGCAGTCTCCTACAATCTACAGGGGAGAGCACAGATACGCAGTATTTT; cdr3_aa: CASSLLQSTGESTDTQYF
j_call: TRBJ1-1; v_call: TRBV28; d_call: .; clone_size: .; cdr3_nt: TGTGCCAGCAGTTTCCATACAGGGACGAACACTGAAGCTTTCTTT; cdr3_aa: CASSFHTGTNTEAFF
j_call: TRBJ1-2; v_call: TRBV27; d_call: TRBD1; clone_size: once; cdr3_nt: TGTGCCAGCAGCGAACGGGACAGTGGGGACTATGGCTACACCTTC; cdr3_aa: CASSERDSGDYGYTF
j_call: TRBJ2-1; v_call: TRBV27; d_call: TRBD2; clone_size: .; cdr3_nt: TGTGCCAGCAGTCCAAGACTAGCGGGAGGGGAGCAGTTCTTC; cdr3_aa: CASSPRLAGGEQFF
j_call: TRBJ2-5; v_call: TRBV15; d_call: TRBD1; clone_size: few; cdr3_nt: TGTGCCACCAGCAGAGATCTCGGGACAGATCAAGAGACCCAGTACTTC; cdr3_aa: CATSRDLGTDQETQYF
j_call: TRBJ2-7; v_call: TRBV4-2; d_call: .; clone_size: .; cdr3_nt: TGTGCCAGCAGCCAAAGGAGGAGCGAGCAGTACTTC; cdr3_aa: CASSQRRSEQYF
j_call: TRBJ2-7; v_call: TRBV7-2; d_call: TRBD1; clone_size: .; cdr3_nt: TGTGCCAGCAGCCCCGGGACAGGGTCCTACGAGCAGTACTTC; cdr3_aa: CASSPGTGSYEQYF
j_call: TRBJ2-2; v_call: TRBV27; d_call: TRBD1; clone_size: .; cdr3_nt: TGTGCCAGCAGTTCTGACAGGGGGCGCACCGGGGAGCTGTTTTTT; cdr3_aa: CASSSDRGRTGELFF
j_call: TRBJ2-1; v_call: TRBV27; d_call: .; clone_size: few; cdr3_nt: TGTGCCAGCAGTTTCCTCCGGGGGGCCTCCTACAATGAGCAGTTCTTC; cdr3_aa: CASSFLRGASYNEQFF
j_call: TRBJ2-7; v_call: TRBV4-2; d_call: .; clone_size: .; cdr3_nt: TGTGCCAGCAGCGACCCACAGCGGCACTACGAGCAGTACTTC; cdr3_aa: CASSDPQRHYEQYF
j_call: TRBJ2-3; v_call: TRBV28; d_call: TRBD2; clone_size: .; cdr3_nt: TGTGCCAGCAGCACCACTAGCGGGAAGGGCACAGATACGCAGTATTTT; cdr3_aa: CASSTTSGKGTDTQYF
j_call: TRBJ2-5; v_call: TRBV9; d_call: .; clone_size: .; cdr3_nt: TGTGCCAGCAGTAAAGAGGGAGCCCGCCGGGAGACCCAGTACTTC; cdr3_aa: CASSKEGARRETQYF
j_call: TRBJ2-1; v_call: TRBV5-6; d_call: .; clone_size: few; cdr3_nt: TGTGCCAGCAGCCCTGAGAGGGCGGACAATGAGCAGTTCTTC; cdr3_aa: CASSPERADNEQFF
j_call: TRBJ1-1; v_call: TRBV5-8; d_call: TRBD1; clone_size: .; cdr3_nt: TGTGCCAGCAGCTTGGCCATCTTTCCAGGGGGAACTGAAGCTTTCTTT; cdr3_aa: CASSLAIFPGGTEAFF
j_call: TRBJ1-4; v_call: TRBV28; d_call: .; clone_size: .; cdr3_nt: TGTGCCAGCACCCCGCGGGGCCTTGCAACTAATGAAAAACTGTTTTTT; cdr3_aa: CASTPRGLATNEKLFF
j_call: TRBJ2-7; v_call: TRBV12-5; d_call: TRBD1; clone_size: .; cdr3_nt: TGTGCTAGTGGTTCCGGGACAGCCTACGAGCAGTACTTC; cdr3_aa: CASGSGTAYEQYF
j_call: TRBJ2-1; v_call: TRBV4-2; d_call: TRBD2; clone_size: .; cdr3_nt: TGTGCCAGCAGCCAAGATTCGGCTAGCGGGGATTACAATGAGCAGTTCTTC; cdr3_aa: CASSQDSASGDYNEQFF
j_call: TRBJ2-5; v_call: TRBV5-4; d_call: .; clone_size: .; cdr3_nt: TGTGCCAGCAGCCCTAGGGGGAGGGCCTCGGAGACCCAGTACTTC; cdr3_aa: CASSPRGRASETQYF
j_call: TRBJ2-7; v_call: TRBV13; d_call: TRBD1; clone_size: .; cdr3_nt: TGTGCCAGCAGCTCGACACTGACAGGGCAGGTGCAGTACTTC; cdr3_aa: CASSSTLTGQVQYF
j_call: TRBJ2-5; v_call: TRBV7-9; d_call: .; clone_size: .; cdr3_nt: TGTGCCAGCAGCTTAACCCAAAGAGGGTTACAAGAGACCCAGTACTTC; cdr3_aa: CASSLTQRGLQETQYF
j_call: TRBJ1-5; v_call: TRBV19; d_call: TRBD1; clone_size: .; cdr3_nt: TGTGCCAGTAGTATAGATTGGGACAGGGGACCTCAGCCCCAGCATTTT; cdr3_aa: CASSIDWDRGPQPQHF
j_call: TRBJ1-2; v_call: TRBV2; d_call: TRBD1; clone_size: .; cdr3_nt: TGTGCCAGCGGGGACAGGGGGTTGGTACGCTACACCTTC; cdr3_aa: CASGDRGLVRYTF
j_call: TRBJ1-1; v_call: TRBV5-6; d_call: .; clone_size: .; cdr3_nt: TGTGCCAGCAGCTTGTTGGGGGTGGGAGGGATGAACACTGAAGCTTTCTTT; cdr3_aa: CASSLLGVGGMNTEAFF
j_call: TRBJ2-1; v_call: TRBV6-1; d_call: .; clone_size: .; cdr3_nt: TGTGCCAGCAGGTCGACTAGAGACAATGAGCAGTTCTTC; cdr3_aa: CASRSTRDNEQFF
j_call: TRBJ1-2; v_call: TRBV5-1; d_call: TRBD1; clone_size: once; cdr3_nt: TGCGCCAGCAGCCAGGGACAGGGAAACTATGGCTACACCTTC; cdr3_aa: CASSQGQGNYGYTF
j_call: TRBJ1-2; v_call: TRBV2; d_call: TRBD1; clone_size: .; cdr3_nt: TGTGCCAGCAGTGCCGGGACAGGGAATGGCTACACCTTC; cdr3_aa: CASSAGTGNGYTF
j_call: TRBJ1-5; v_call: TRBV6-1; d_call: .; clone_size: .; cdr3_nt: TGTGCCAGCAGTGGCGGGCTCCCGGGTCGGAGCAATCAGCCCCAGCATTTT; cdr3_aa: CASSGGLPGRSNQPQHF
j_call: TRBJ2-1; v_call: TRBV13; d_call: TRBD2; clone_size: few; cdr3_nt: TGTGCCAGCAGCTTCACCCTAGCGGGCTACAATGAGCAGTTCTTC; cdr3_aa: CASSFTLAGYNEQFF